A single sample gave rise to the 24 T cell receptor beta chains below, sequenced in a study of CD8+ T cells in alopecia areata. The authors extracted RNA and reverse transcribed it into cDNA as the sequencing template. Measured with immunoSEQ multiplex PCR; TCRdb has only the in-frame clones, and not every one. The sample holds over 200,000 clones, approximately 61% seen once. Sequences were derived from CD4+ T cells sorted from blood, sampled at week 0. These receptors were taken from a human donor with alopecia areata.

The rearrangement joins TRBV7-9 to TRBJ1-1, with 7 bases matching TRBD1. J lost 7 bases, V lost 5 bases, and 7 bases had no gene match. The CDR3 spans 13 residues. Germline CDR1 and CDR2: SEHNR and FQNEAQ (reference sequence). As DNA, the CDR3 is TGTGCCAGCAGCCCTGGGACAGCACGTGAAGCTTTCTTT. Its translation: CASSPGTAREAFF.

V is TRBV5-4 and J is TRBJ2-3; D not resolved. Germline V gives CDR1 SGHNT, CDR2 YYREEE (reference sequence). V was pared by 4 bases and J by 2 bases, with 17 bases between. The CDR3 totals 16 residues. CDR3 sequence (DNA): TGTGCCAGCAGCAGTGATCCAAACTCACCCACAGATACGCAGTATTTT. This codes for CASSSDPNSPTDTQYF.

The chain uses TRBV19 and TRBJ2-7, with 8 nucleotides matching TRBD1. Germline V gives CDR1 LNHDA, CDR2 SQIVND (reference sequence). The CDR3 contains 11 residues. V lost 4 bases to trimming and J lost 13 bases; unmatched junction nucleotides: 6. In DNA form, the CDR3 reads TGTGCCAGTAGTACCCAGGACAGGGAATACTTC. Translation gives CASSTQDREYF. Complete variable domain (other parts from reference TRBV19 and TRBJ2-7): DGGITQSPKYLFRKEGQNVTLSCEQNLNHDAMYWYRQDPGQGLRLIYYSQIVNDFQKGDIAEGYSVSREKKESFPLTVTSAQKNPTAFYLCASSTQDREYFGPGTRLTVT.

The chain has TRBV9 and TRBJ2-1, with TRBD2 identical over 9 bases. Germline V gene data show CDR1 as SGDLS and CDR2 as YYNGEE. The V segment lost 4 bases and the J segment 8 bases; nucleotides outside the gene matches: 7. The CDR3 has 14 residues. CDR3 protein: CASSHGTSLHEQFF. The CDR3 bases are TGTGCCAGCAGCCATGGGACTAGCCTTCATGAGCAGTTCTTC.

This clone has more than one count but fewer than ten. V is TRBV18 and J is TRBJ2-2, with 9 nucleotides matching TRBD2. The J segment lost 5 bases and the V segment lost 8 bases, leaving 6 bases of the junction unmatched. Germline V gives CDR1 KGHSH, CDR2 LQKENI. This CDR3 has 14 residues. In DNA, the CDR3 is TGTGCCAGCCCCTTAGCGGGAGCGACCGGGGAGCTGTTTTTT. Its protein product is CASPLAGATGELFF.

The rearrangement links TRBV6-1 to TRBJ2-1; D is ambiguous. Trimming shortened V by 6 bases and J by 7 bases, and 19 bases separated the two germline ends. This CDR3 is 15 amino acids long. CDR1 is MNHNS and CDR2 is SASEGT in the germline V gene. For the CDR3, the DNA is TGTGCCAGCAGCCTTCACTCGGCAGACCGGAATGAGCAGTTCTTC. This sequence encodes CASSLHSADRNEQFF.

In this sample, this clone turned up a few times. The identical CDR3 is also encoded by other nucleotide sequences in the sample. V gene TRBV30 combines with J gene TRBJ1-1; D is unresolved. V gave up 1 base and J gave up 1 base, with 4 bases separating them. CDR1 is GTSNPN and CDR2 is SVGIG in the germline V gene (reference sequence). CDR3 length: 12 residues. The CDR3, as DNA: TGTGCCTGGAGTGCAGGGAACACTGAAGCTTTCTTT. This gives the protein CAWSAGNTEAFF.

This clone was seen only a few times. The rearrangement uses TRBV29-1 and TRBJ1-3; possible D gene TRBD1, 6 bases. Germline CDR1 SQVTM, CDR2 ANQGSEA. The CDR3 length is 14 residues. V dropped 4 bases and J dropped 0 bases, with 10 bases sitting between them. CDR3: CSVGLQGSGNTIYF. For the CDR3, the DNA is TGCAGCGTTGGGTTACAGGGCTCTGGAAACACCATATATTTT. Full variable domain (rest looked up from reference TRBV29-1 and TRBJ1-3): SAVISQKPSRDICQRGTSLTIQCQVDSQVTMMFWYRQQPGQSLTLIATANQGSEATYESGFVIDKFPISRPNLTFSTLTVSNMSPEDSSIYLCSVGLQGSGNTIYFGEGSWLTVV.

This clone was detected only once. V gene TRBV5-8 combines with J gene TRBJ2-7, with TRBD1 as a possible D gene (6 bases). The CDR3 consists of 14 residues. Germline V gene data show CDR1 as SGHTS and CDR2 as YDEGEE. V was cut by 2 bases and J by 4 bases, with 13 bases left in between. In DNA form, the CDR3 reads TGTGCCAGCAGCTTTGCACAGGGTACATACGAGCAGTACTTC. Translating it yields CASSFAQGTYEQYF. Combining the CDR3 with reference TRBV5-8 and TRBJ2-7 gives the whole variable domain EAGVTQSPTHLIKTRGQQATLRCSPISGHTSVYWYQQALGLGLQFLLWYDEGEERNRGNFPPRFSGRQFPNYSSELNVNALELEDSALYLCASSFAQGTYEQYFGPGTRLTVT.

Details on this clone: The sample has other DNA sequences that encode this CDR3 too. CDR3 sequence reads: CASSPQGYTEAFF. The DNA for the CDR3 is TGTGCCAGCAGCCCACAGGGGTACACTGAAGCTTTCTTT. The rearrangement uses TRBV7-2 and TRBJ1-1, with 7 bases aligning to TRBD1. The V gene's germline CDR1 is SGHTA and CDR2 FQGNSA. V lost 5 bases, J lost 3 bases, and 3 bases stayed unmatched. The CDR3 extends over 13 amino acids.

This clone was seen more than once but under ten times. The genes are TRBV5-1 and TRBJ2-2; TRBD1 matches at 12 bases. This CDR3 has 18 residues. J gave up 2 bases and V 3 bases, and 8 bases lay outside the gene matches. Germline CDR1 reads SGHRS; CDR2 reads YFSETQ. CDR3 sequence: CASSSGTGGILNTGELFF. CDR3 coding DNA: TGCGCCAGCAGCTCCGGGACAGGGGGCATCCTAAACACCGGGGAGCTGTTTTTT.

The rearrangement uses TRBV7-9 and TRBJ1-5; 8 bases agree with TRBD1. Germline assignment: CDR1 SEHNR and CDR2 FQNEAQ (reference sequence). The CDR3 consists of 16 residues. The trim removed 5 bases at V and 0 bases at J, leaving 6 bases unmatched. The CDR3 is CASSPRTGSSNQPQHF. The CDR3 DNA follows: TGTGCCAGCAGCCCCCGGACAGGGAGTAGCAATCAGCCCCAGCATTTT.

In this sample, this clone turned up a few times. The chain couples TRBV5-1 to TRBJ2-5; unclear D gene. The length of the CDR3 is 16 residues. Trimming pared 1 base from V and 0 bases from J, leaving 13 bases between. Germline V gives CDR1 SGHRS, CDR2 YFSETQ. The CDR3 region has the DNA TGCGCCAGCAGCTTGTCGGTCCGGACGTACCAAGAGACCCAGTACTTC. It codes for CASSLSVRTYQETQYF.

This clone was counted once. The CDR3 loop is CAWSLSDWSTEAFF. The DNA for the CDR3 is TGTGCCTGGAGTCTCTCCGATTGGAGTACTGAAGCTTTCTTT. This chain connects TRBV30 to TRBJ1-1; D call uncertain. CDR3 length: 14 residues. Germline CDR1 reads GTSNPN; CDR2 reads SVGIG (reference sequence). Trimming shortened V by 2 bases and J by 5 bases, and 15 bases separated the two germline ends.

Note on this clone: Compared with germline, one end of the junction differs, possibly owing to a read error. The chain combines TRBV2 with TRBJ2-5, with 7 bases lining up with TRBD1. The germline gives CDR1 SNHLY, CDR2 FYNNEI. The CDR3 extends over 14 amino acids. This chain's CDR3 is CASTEGRGKETQYF. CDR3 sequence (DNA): TGTGCCAGCACTGAAGGCAGGGGGAAGGAGACCCAGTACTTC.

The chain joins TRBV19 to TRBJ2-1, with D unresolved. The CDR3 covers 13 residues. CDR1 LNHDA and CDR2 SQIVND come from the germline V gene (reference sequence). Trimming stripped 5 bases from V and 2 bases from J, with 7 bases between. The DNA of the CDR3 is TGTGCCAGTAGTTCAATAACCTACAATGAGCAGTTCTTC. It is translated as CASSSITYNEQFF.

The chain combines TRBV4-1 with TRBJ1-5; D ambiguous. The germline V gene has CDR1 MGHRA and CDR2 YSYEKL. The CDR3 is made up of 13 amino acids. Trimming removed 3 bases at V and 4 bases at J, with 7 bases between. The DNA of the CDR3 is TGCGCCAGCAGCCAGGCCGGAAATCAGCCCCAGCATTTT. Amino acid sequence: CASSQAGNQPQHF.

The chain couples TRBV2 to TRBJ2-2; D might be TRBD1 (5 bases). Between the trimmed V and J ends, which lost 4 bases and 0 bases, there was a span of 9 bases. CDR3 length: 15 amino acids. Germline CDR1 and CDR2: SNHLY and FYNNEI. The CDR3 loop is CASSVTQANTGELFF. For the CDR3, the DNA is TGTGCCAGCAGTGTTACACAGGCGAACACCGGGGAGCTGTTTTTT.

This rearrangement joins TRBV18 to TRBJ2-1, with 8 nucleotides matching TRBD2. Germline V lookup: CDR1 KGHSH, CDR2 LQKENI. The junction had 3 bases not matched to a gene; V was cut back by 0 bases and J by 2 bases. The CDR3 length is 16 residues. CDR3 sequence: CASSPPAGGAYNEQFF. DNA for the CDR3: TGTGCCAGCTCACCACCGGCGGGAGGAGCCTACAATGAGCAGTTCTTC.

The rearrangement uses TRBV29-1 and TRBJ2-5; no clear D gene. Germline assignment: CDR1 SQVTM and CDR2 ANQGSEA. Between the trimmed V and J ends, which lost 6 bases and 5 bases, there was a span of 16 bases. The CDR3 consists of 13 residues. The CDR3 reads CSVTTVLRETQYF. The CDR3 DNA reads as TGCAGCGTCACCACTGTCCTAAGGGAGACCCAGTACTTC.

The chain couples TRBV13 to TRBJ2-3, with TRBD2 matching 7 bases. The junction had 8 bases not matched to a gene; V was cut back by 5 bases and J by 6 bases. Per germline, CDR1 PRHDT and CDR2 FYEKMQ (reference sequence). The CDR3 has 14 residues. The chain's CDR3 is CASSLGLVADTQYF. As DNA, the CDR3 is TGTGCCAGCAGCCTTGGACTAGTAGCTGATACGCAGTATTTT.

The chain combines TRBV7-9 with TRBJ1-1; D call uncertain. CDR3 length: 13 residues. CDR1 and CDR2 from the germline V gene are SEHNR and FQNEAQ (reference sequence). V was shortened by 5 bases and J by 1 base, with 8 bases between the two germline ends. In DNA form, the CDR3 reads TGTGCCAGCAGCCGTATCCCGAACACTGAAGCTTTCTTT. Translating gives CASSRIPNTEAFF.

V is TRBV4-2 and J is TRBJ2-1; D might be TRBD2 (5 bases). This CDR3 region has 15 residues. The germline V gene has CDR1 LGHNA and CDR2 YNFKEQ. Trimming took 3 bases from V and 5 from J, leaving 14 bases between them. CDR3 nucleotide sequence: TGTGCCAGCAGCCAGGCGGGCAGGATTGACAATGAGCAGTTCTTC. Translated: CASSQAGRIDNEQFF.

CDR3 bases: TGCGCCAGCAGCCCAGGACAGCGCTCCTACGAGCAGTACTTC. Translating it yields CASSPGQRSYEQYF. The chain uses TRBV5-1 and TRBJ2-7, with D possibly being TRBD1 (6 bases). The CDR3 runs to 14 residues. V lost 4 bases and J lost 0, with 11 bases in between. Germline V gives CDR1 SGHRS, CDR2 YFSETQ.